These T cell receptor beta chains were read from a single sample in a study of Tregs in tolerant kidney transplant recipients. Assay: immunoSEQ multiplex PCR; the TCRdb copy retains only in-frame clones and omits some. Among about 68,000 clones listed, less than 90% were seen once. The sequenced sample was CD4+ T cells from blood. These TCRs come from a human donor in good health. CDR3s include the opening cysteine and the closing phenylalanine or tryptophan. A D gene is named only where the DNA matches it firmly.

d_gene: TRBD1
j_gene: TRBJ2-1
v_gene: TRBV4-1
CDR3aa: CASSQELDRGSNEQFF
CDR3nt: TGCGCCAGCAGCCAAGAGTTGGACAGGGGAAGCAATGAGCAGTTCTTC

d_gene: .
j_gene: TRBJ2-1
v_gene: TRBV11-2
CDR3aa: CASSLELANNEQFF
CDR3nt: TGTGCCAGCAGCTTAGAGCTAGCCAACAATGAGCAGTTCTTC

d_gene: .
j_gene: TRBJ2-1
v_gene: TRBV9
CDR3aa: CASSRAHNEQFF
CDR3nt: TGTGCCAGCAGTCGCGCCCACAATGAGCAGTTCTTC

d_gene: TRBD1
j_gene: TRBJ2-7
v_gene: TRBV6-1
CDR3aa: CASMDRENEQYF
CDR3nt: TGTGCCAGCATGGACAGGGAGAACGAGCAGTACTTC

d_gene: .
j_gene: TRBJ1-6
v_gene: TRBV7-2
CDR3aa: CASSLGALNSPLHF
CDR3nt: TGTGCCAGCAGCTTAGGGGCATTAAATTCACCCCTCCACTTT

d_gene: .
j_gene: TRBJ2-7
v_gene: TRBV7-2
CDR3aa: CASSLIVQGLDEQYF
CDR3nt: TGTGCCAGCAGCTTAATCGTCCAGGGGCTGGACGAGCAGTACTTC

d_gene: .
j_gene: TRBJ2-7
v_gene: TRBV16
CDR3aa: CASSSTRSYEQYF
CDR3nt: TGTGCCAGCAGTTCGACTAGAAGCTACGAGCAGTACTTC

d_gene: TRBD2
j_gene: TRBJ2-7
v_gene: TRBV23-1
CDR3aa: CASNPPEFPGGYYEQYF
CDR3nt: TGCGCCAGCAACCCCCCGGAGTTCCCGGGAGGTTACTACGAGCAGTACTTC

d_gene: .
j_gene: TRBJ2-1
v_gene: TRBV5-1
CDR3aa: CASSFRVGEQFF
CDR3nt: TGCGCCAGCAGCTTTCGGGTGGGCGAGCAGTTCTTC

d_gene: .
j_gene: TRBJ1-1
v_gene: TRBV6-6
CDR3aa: CASKENTEAFF
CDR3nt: TGTGCCAGCAAGGAGAACACTGAAGCTTTCTTT

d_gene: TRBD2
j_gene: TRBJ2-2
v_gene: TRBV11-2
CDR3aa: CASRPLAGVKTGELFF
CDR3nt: TGTGCCAGCAGACCACTAGCGGGAGTAAAGACCGGGGAGCTGTTTTTT

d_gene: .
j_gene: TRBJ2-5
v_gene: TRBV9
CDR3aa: CASSADGRSLQYF
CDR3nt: TGTGCCAGCAGCGCCGACGGTCGTAGCCTTCAGTACTTC

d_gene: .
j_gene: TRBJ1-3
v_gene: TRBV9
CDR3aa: CASSVGRGNTIYF
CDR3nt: TGTGCCAGCAGCGTAGGACGCGGAAACACCATATATTTT

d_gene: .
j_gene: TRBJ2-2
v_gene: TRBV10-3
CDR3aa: CAISESGRSGTGELFF
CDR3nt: TGTGCCATCAGTGAGTCGGGCAGGAGCGGCACCGGGGAGCTGTTTTTT